This entry is about one T cell receptor beta chain. This sample is drawn from a study of blood T cell repertoires in COVID-19. About the study: COVID-19 samples, acute and convalescent, were from the United States, Italy and Spain.

Germline loops: CDR1 SNHLY, CDR2 FYNNEI. The CDR3 has 15 residues. V shed 5 bases and J shed 0 bases, with 10 bases lying between them. In the source study's methods: Estimated nucleated cell counts came from reference gene primer amplification. Libraries were prepared by immunoSEQ multiplex PCR; TCRdb keeps only in-frame clonotypes and omits some of them. The DNA was the basis for D and trimming; V, J and clone size are from that table. This sample has 55,000 to 80,000 clones, with around 83% found just once. The clonotype originates from a human donor in a cohort sampled during active COVID-19. The rearrangement links TRBV2 to TRBJ1-4; D uncertain. Input material: peripheral blood. The CDR3 spells CASSYTRATNEKLFF. CDR3 DNA sequence: TGTGCCAGCAGTTATACGAGGGCAACTAATGAAAAACTGTTTTTT.